This T cell receptor (beta chain) was recovered during a study of blood T cell repertoires in COVID-19. About the study: Italy, Spain and the United States were the sources of the convalescent and acute COVID-19 samples. Nucleic acid was either cDNA or gDNA, and it came from T cells, B-cell-depleted T cells, or PBMCs.

Recruitment covered roughly 24 US areas and drew participants whose ages spanned roughly 18 to 89 years. Cohort 3 donors were reported recovered after two negative PCRs, clearance, or symptom resolution. This table comes from immunoSEQ multiplex PCR, and its TCRdb copy is limited to in-frame clones, with some not included. The sample carries 200,000 to 250,000 clones, around 90% recorded once. The CDR3 length is 12 residues. V lost 7 bases and J 7 bases, leaving 16 bases between the germline ends. CDR1 is SQVTM, CDR2 ANQGSEA, per germline. The TCR originated in a woman in her thirties who had recovered from COVID-19. The chain is built from TRBV29-1 and TRBJ1-2; tentatively, D is TRBD1 (6 bases). Sample: PBMCs or T cells enriched from blood (not recorded which). The CDR3 loop is CSGGFRGSGYTF. The CDR3 DNA follows: TGCAGCGGGGGGTTCAGGGGCAGTGGCTACACCTTC.